The 28 T cell receptor beta chains in this list originate from one sample, sequenced in a study of blood T cell repertoires in COVID-19. Generated by immunoSEQ multiplex PCR, the TCRdb table keeps only in-frame clones and is missing some. The sample lists roughly 90,000 clones, around 80% occurring once. The sequencing input was peripheral blood. The receptors here all came from a woman older than 75 with active or convalescent COVID-19.

J is TRBJ2-1 and V is TRBV5-1; TRBD1 matches 9 bases. Per the germline V gene, CDR1 is SGHRS and CDR2 is YFSETQ. V lost 3 bases to trimming and J lost 9 bases; unmatched junction nucleotides: 13. There are 16 residues in the CDR3. In nucleotides, the CDR3 is TGCGCCAGCAGCTCCGACACCGGGACAGGGTTCGGTGAGCAGTTCTTC. Its protein is CASSSDTGTGFGEQFF.

This clone was observed a single time. This rearrangement joins TRBV9 to TRBJ2-6; D unresolved. With 5 bases removed from V and 0 bases from J, the gap between germline ends came to 3 bases. CDR1 SGDLS and CDR2 YYNGEE come from the germline V gene. The CDR3 covers 13 residues. The CDR3 nucleotides read TGTGCCAGCAGGAGCTCTGGGGCCAACGTCCTGACTTTC. This codes for CASRSSGANVLTF.

This sequence joins TRBV19 and TRBJ2-2; 7 bases fit TRBD1. The CDR3 loop spans 15 amino acids. Germline V lookup: CDR1 LNHDA, CDR2 SQIVND (reference sequence). The junction had 10 bases not matched to a gene; V was cut back by 6 bases and J by 6 bases. CDR3 sequence: CASSHSRQGPGELFF. The CDR3 DNA is TGTGCCAGTAGCCACTCCAGACAGGGCCCCGGGGAGCTGTTTTTT.

The J gene is TRBJ2-5, the V gene TRBV5-4, with a possible D match to TRBD1 (7 bases). This CDR3 region has 14 residues. From germline, CDR1 is SGHNT and CDR2 YYREEE (reference sequence). V was cut by 2 bases and J by 3 bases, with 11 bases left in between. Here the CDR3 DNA reads TGTGCCAGCAGCTTCAGGGGGGCCAAAGAGACCCAGTACTTC. Protein: CASSFRGAKETQYF. The full variable domain, with the rest looked up from reference TRBV5-4 and TRBJ2-5, is ETGVTQSPTHLIKTRGQQVTLRCSSQSGHNTVSWYQQALGQGPQFIFQYYREEENGRGNFPPRFSGLQFPNYSSELNVNALELDDSALYLCASSFRGAKETQYFGPGTRLLVL.

V gene TRBV20-1 combines with J gene TRBJ1-3; tentative D call: TRBD1 (6 bases). V shed 3 bases and J shed 3 bases, with 9 bases lying between them. Germline CDR1 and CDR2: DFQATT and SNEGSKA (reference sequence). The length of the CDR3 is 13 residues. In DNA form, the CDR3 reads TGCAGTGCTAGTGTAGGGGGTGGAAACACCATATATTTT. Its translation: CSASVGGGNTIYF.

V usage is TRBV7-9 and J usage is TRBJ2-5; 8 bases agree with TRBD1. V dropped 1 base and J dropped 0; count of bases not matched to a gene: 4. The CDR3 is made up of 16 amino acids. Germline assignment: CDR1 SEHNR and CDR2 FQNEAQ (reference sequence). DNA of the CDR3: TGTGCCAGCAGCTTAGGGACAGGGAGGTACCAAGAGACCCAGTACTTC. Encoded protein: CASSLGTGRYQETQYF.

This clone was detected a few times. The rearrangement links TRBV13 to TRBJ1-2; 7 bases line up with TRBD1. The CDR3 runs 12 residues. Germline CDR1 PRHDT, CDR2 FYEKMQ (reference sequence). J lost 13 bases, V lost 1 base, and 6 bases had no gene match. Here the CDR3 DNA reads TGTGCCAGCAGCTTAGTAAGGGGGCGCATCACCTTC. Amino acids: CASSLVRGRITF.

The chain carries TRBV15 and TRBJ1-2; 9 bases are a match to TRBD1. Trimming took 1 base from V and 5 from J; bases not matched to a gene: 5. This CDR3 is built from 15 residues. Germline assignment: CDR1 LNHNV and CDR2 YYDKDF (reference sequence). Here the CDR3 reads CATSRGYGTGYGYTF. CDR3 nucleotides: TGTGCCACCAGCAGAGGGTACGGGACAGGGTATGGCTACACCTTC.

This clone has a single count. This chain links TRBV10-3 with TRBJ1-5; 7 nucleotides line up with TRBD1. The length of the CDR3 is 15 residues. Trimming removed 6 bases from V and 2 bases from J; junction bases left unmatched: 7. CDR1 ENHRY and CDR2 SYGVKD come from the germline V gene. As DNA, the CDR3 is TGTGCCATCAGGGAGGGGGCGCAGGGCAATCAGCCCCAGCATTTT. Its protein product is CAIREGAQGNQPQHF.

The chain uses TRBV27 and TRBJ2-1; 9 bases are shared with TRBD1. V lost 5 bases and J lost 5; bases outside the gene matches: 10. In germline, CDR1 is MNHEY, CDR2 SMNVEV (reference sequence). The CDR3 extends over 16 amino acids. The CDR3 DNA reads TGTGCCAGCAGTGGACACGGGACAGGGAAGGACAATGAGCAGTTCTTC. As protein: CASSGHGTGKDNEQFF.

V gene TRBV6-2 or TRBV6-3 combines with J gene TRBJ2-7, with 13 nucleotides matching TRBD2. The CDR3 loop spans 17 amino acids. Unmatched junction bases numbered 7, after V lost 5 bases and J lost 0 bases. Germline assignment: CDR1 MNHEY and CDR2 SVGEGT. The CDR3 region is CASSAPTSGGASYEQYF. The CDR3 bases are TGTGCCAGCAGTGCCCCTACTAGCGGGGGGGCCTCCTACGAGCAGTACTTC.

The chain couples TRBV7-6 to TRBJ1-3, with no clear D. Germline-derived CDR1 and CDR2 are SGHVS and FNYEAQ. V lost 6 bases and J 4 bases, leaving 10 bases between the germline ends. The length of the CDR3 is 13 residues. CDR3 sequence reads: CASRPHSGNTIYF. The DNA of the CDR3 is TGTGCCAGCAGACCCCACTCGGGAAACACCATATATTTT.

The J gene is TRBJ2-3, the V gene TRBV29-1; the D gene is possibly TRBD1 (5 bases). CDR1 SQVTM and CDR2 ANQGSEA come from the germline V gene. Trimming stripped 4 bases from V and 0 bases from J, with 8 bases between. The CDR3 runs to 13 residues. CDR3 protein: CSVGQISTDTQYF. The CDR3 bases are TGCAGCGTTGGACAGATAAGCACAGATACGCAGTATTTT.

The CDR3 nucleotides read TGTGCCAGCAGCCAAGCCCCCAAGACCCAGTACTTC. As protein: CASSQAPKTQYF. The chain uses TRBV14 and TRBJ2-5; unclear D gene. The CDR3 has 12 residues. Germline loops: CDR1 SGHDN, CDR2 FVKESK. The V end was cut by 1 base, the J end by 6 bases, with 6 bases between.

The chain recombines TRBV7-8 with TRBJ2-5, with 12 positions matching TRBD2. The CDR3 runs 15 residues. The J segment lost 5 bases and the V segment lost 6 bases, leaving 7 bases of the junction unmatched. Looked up from germline, CDR1 is SGHVS and CDR2 is FQNEAQ. The CDR3 region is CASRQSSGGGETQYF. The DNA for the CDR3 is TGTGCCAGCAGACAATCTAGCGGGGGGGGCGAGACCCAGTACTTC.

J is TRBJ1-3 and V is TRBV30; D is perhaps TRBD1 (5 bases). The CDR3 consists of 16 residues. V shed 3 bases and J shed 0 bases, with 15 bases lying between them. Germline V gene lookup returns CDR1 GTSNPN and CDR2 SVGIG (reference sequence). CDR3 sequence reads: CAWSEGVIGSGNTIYF. The CDR3, as DNA: TGTGCCTGGAGCGAAGGGGTTATCGGCTCTGGAAACACCATATATTTT.

The DNA of the CDR3 is TGTGCCAGTAGCCCCGGGGGGGCTGGCTACACCTTC. This codes for CASSPGGAGYTF. This chain uses TRBV19 with TRBJ1-2; the D gene is possibly TRBD1 (6 bases). Trimming removed 6 bases at V and 7 bases at J, with 12 bases between. Germline V gene data show CDR1 as LNHDA and CDR2 as SQIVND (reference sequence). The CDR3 sequence is 12 residues long.

The chain uses TRBV5-1 and TRBJ1-2; D is unresolved. V was pared by 4 bases and J by 4 bases, with 14 bases between. The germline V gene has CDR1 SGHRS and CDR2 YFSETQ. The CDR3 covers 14 residues. The CDR3 spells CASSPTLTSYGYTF. CDR3 DNA: TGCGCCAGCAGCCCGACGCTCACTAGCTATGGCTACACCTTC.

This sequence joins TRBV7-8 and TRBJ1-6; the D gene is possibly TRBD1 (6 bases). CDR3 length: 15 amino acids. Trimming stripped 7 bases from V and 4 bases from J, with 14 bases between. The germline gives CDR1 SGHVS, CDR2 FQNEAQ. In DNA, the CDR3 is TGTGCCAGCACCCTCGACCAGGGGTATAATTCACCCCTCCACTTT. It codes for CASTLDQGYNSPLHF.

The chain couples TRBV18 to TRBJ2-5; 8 positions agree with TRBD2. This CDR3 is 15 amino acids long. CDR1 and CDR2 (germline): KGHSH, LQKENI. With 3 bases clipped from V and 0 bases from J, the junction kept 3 bases outside the gene matches. The CDR3 DNA is TGTGCCAGCTCACCGATCGGGGGGGACCAAGAGACCCAGTACTTC. It codes for CASSPIGGDQETQYF.

The chain has TRBV5-6 and TRBJ2-7; 8 bases line up with TRBD1. The germline V gene encodes CDR1 SGHDT and CDR2 YYEEEE. After removal of 4 bases from V and 5 bases from J, the junction contained 8 bases not matched to a gene. This CDR3 spans 14 amino acids. The CDR3 sequence is CASSPPDREHEQYF. In DNA, the CDR3 is TGTGCCAGCAGCCCACCGGACAGGGAGCACGAGCAGTACTTC.

This rearrangement joins TRBV24-1 to TRBJ1-4; no definite D call. Per the germline V gene, CDR1 is KGHDR and CDR2 is SFDVKD. V shed 4 bases and J shed 6 bases, with 14 bases lying between them. The CDR3 length is 15 residues. Written as DNA, the CDR3 is TGTGCCACCAGTGACCTCAGGCAGGCGTATGAAAAACTGTTTTTT. Translating it yields CATSDLRQAYEKLFF.

The CDR3 here is CASSLRSGDQPQHF. CDR3 in DNA: TGTGCCAGCAGTTTAAGGTCAGGGGATCAGCCCCAGCATTTT. The chain is built from TRBV28 and TRBJ1-5, with a tentative D call TRBD1 (6 bases). V lost 2 bases, J lost 5 bases, and 10 bases lay in between. The germline V gene encodes CDR1 MDHEN and CDR2 SYDVKM. This CDR3 is 14 amino acids long.

The V and J genes are TRBV29-1 and TRBJ2-7; a weak D match, TRBD1 (5 bases). This CDR3 is 13 amino acids long. V lost 3 bases, J lost 5 bases, and 14 bases lay in between. CDR1 SQVTM and CDR2 ANQGSEA come from the germline V gene. Here the CDR3 reads CSVEVQARNEQYF. The CDR3 region has the DNA TGCAGCGTTGAGGTACAGGCCAGGAACGAGCAGTACTTC.

The chain recombines TRBV7-8 with TRBJ2-5; maybe TRBD2 (7 bases). With 0 bases removed from V and 5 bases from J, the gap between germline ends came to 10 bases. From germline, CDR1 is SGHVS and CDR2 FQNEAQ. CDR3 length: 14 amino acids. CDR3 amino acids: CASSLAGGQETQYF. CDR3 sequence (DNA): TGTGCCAGCAGCTTAGCGGGGGGGCAGGAGACCCAGTACTTC. The full variable domain, with the rest looked up from reference TRBV7-8 and TRBJ2-5, is GAGVSQSPRYKVAKRGQDVALRCDPISGHVSLFWYQQALGQGPEFLTYFQNEAQLDKSGLPSDRFFAERPEGSVSTLKIQRTQQEDSAVYLCASSLAGGQETQYFGPGTRLLVL.

The chain joins TRBV7-9 to TRBJ1-1; 8 bases match TRBD1. CDR1 is SEHNR and CDR2 is FQNEAQ in the germline V gene (reference sequence). With 4 bases clipped from V and 6 bases from J, the junction kept 7 bases outside the gene matches. This CDR3 contains 14 residues. The CDR3 loop reads CASSSGGAPSEAFF. The DNA for the CDR3 is TGTGCCAGCAGCTCAGGGGGCGCCCCCTCTGAAGCTTTCTTT. The variable domain in full, with the rest retrieved from reference TRBV7-9 and TRBJ1-1, is DTGVSQNPRHKITKRGQNVTFRCDPISEHNRLYWYRQTLGQGPEFLTYFQNEAQLEKSRLLSDRFSAERPKGSFSTLEIQRTEQGDSAMYLCASSSGGAPSEAFFGQGTRLTVV.

J is TRBJ2-2 and V is TRBV7-2, with 10 nucleotides matching TRBD2. CDR3 length: 16 amino acids. Germline V gives CDR1 SGHTA, CDR2 FQGNSA. V shed 5 bases, J shed 6 bases, and the junction held 9 bases outside the gene matches. DNA for the CDR3: TGTGCCAGCAGCCCTACTAGCGGGATTGGGGCCGGGGAGCTGTTTTTT. Translation gives CASSPTSGIGAGELFF.

The rearrangement joins TRBV7-2 to TRBJ2-7; possibly TRBD1 for D (5 bases). Germline V gene data show CDR1 as SGHTA and CDR2 as FQGNSA. The CDR3 contains 15 residues. Trimming removed 0 bases at V and 2 bases at J, with 11 bases between. In DNA form, the CDR3 reads TGTGCCAGCAGCTTAGCGAACCCAGGGCCCTACGAGCAGTACTTC. Translation gives CASSLANPGPYEQYF.